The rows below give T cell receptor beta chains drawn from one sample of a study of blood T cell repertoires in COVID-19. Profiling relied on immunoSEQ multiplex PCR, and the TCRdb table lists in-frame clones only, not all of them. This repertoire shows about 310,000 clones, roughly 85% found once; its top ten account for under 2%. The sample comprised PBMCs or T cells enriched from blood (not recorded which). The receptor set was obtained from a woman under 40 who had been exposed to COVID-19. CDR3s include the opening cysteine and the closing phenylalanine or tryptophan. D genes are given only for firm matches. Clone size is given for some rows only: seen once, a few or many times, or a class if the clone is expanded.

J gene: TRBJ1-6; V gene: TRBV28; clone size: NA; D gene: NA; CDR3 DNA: TGTGCCAGCAGTTTATCGGGTCAAAATTCACCCCTCCACTTT; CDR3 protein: CASSLSGQNSPLHF
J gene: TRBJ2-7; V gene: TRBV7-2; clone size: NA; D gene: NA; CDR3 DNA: TGTGCCAGCAGCTTAGAGACAGGGAGGTACGAGCAGTACTTC; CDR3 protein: CASSLETGRYEQYF
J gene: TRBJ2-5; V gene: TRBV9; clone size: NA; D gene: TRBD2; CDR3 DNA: TGTGCCAGCAGCGTAGCGGCTAGCGGGAATATCGAGACCCAGTACTTC; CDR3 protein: CASSVAASGNIETQYF
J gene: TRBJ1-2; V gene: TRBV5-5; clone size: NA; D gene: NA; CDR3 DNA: TGTGCCAGCAGCTTGGATCAGGGAAGCATAGCTGGCTACACCTTC; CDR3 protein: CASSLDQGSIAGYTF
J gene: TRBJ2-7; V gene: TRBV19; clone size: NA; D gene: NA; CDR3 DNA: TGTGCCAGTAGTATACCTGGAGAGGTCTACGAGCAGTACTTC; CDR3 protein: CASSIPGEVYEQYF
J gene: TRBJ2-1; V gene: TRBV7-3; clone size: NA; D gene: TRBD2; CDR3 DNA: TGTGCCAGCAGCTTCCCTTGTAAGGGACTAGCGGTTAATGAGCAGTTCTTC; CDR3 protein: CASSFPCKGLAVNEQFF
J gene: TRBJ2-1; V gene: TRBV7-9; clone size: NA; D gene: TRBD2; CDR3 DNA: TGTGCCAGCAGCTTACTAGCGGAAGAGGTCAATGAGCAGTTCTTC; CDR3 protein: CASSLLAEEVNEQFF
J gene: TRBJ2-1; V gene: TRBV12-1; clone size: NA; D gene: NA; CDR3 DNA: TGTGCCAGCAGCTACAGGGTTGAGCAGTTCTTC; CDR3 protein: CASSYRVEQFF
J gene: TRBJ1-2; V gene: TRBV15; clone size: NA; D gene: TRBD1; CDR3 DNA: TGTGCCACCGACGGAAAGAAGGGACAGGGGGTGGAGGGCTACACCTTC; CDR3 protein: CATDGKKGQGVEGYTF
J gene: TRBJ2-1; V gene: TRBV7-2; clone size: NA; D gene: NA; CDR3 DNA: TGTGCCAGCAGCTTTATAACTAACGACAATGAGCAGTTCTTC; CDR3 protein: CASSFITNDNEQFF
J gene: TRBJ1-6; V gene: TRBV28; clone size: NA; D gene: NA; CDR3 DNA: TGTGCCAGCAGGGAGACAGGCGAGGCATATTCACCCCTCCACTTT; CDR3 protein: CASRETGEAYSPLHF
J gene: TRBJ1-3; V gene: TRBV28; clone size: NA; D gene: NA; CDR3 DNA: TGTGCCAGCATTCAACCTCCGGTTGACACCATATATTTT; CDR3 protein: CASIQPPVDTIYF
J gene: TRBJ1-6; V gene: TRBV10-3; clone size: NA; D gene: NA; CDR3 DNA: TGTGCCATCAATAAAAGGGGAAATTCACCCCTCCACTTT; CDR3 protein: CAINKRGNSPLHF
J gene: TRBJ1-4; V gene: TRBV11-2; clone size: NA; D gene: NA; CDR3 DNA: TGTGCCAGCAGCCTTAATGGGCGGAGGGATAATGAAAAACTGTTTTTT; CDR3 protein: CASSLNGRRDNEKLFF
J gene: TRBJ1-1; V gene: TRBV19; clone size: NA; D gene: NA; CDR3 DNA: TGTGCCAGTATTCAAACCACGTTGGGCAACACTGAAGCTTTCTTT; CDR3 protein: CASIQTTLGNTEAFF
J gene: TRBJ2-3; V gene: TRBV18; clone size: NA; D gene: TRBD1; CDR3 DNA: TGTGCCAGCTCACCAGACAGGGGGCTTTCCACAGATACGCAGTATTTT; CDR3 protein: CASSPDRGLSTDTQYF
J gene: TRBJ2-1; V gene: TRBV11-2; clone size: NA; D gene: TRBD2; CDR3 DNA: TGTGCCAGCAGAGGCGGGAGAAATGAGCAGTTCTTC; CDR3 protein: CASRGGRNEQFF
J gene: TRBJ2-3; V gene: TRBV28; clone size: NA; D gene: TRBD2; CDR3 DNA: TGTGCCAGCAGGTTAGCGGGAGGCGCAGATACGCAGTATTTT; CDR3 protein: CASRLAGGADTQYF
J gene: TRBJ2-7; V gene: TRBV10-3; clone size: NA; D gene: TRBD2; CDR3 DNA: TGTGCCATCAGTGGCGGCGGGGGAACCTACGAGCAGTACTTC; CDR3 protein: CAISGGGGTYEQYF
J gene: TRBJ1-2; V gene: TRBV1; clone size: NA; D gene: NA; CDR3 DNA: TGCACCAGCAGTGCGGGGGCCCGAGGGGCATATGTGGATGGCTACACCTTC; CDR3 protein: CTSSAGARGAYVDGYTF
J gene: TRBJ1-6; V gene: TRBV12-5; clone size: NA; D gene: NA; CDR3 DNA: TGTGCTAGTGCCTCACGCTCAGGGAATTCACCCCTCCACTTT; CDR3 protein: CASASRSGNSPLHF
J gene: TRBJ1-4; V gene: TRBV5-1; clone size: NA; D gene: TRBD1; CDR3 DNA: TGCGCCAGCAGCCGACAGGGGGAAAATGAAAAACTGTTTTTT; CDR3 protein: CASSRQGENEKLFF
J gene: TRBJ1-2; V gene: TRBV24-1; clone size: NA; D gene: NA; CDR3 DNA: TGTGCCACCAGGGAGGCGGGGGACGACTATGGCTACACCTTC; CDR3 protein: CATREAGDDYGYTF
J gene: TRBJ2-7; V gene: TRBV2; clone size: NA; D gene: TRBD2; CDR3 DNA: TGTGCCAGCACCGGACTGGGACTAGCGGGGTACTACGAGCAGTACTTC; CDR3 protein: CASTGLGLAGYYEQYF
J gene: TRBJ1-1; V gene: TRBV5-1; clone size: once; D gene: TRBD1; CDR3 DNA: TGCGCCAGCAAGAGAGATCAGGGGGCCGCTGAAGCTTTCTTT; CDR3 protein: CASKRDQGAAEAFF
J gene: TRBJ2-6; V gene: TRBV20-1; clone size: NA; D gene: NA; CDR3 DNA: TGCAGTGCTAGTTTGGCTAGCTCTGGGGCCAACGTCCTGACTTTC; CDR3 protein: CSASLASSGANVLTF
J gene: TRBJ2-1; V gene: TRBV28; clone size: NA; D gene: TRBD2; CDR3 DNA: TGTGCCACACATAGCGGGACCAGCTCCTACAATGAGCAGTTCTTC; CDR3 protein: CATHSGTSSYNEQFF
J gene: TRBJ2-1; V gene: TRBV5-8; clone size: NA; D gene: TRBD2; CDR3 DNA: TGTGCCAGCAAAAAGCGGGGGGGCCTGGGTGAGCAGTTCTTC; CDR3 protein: CASKKRGGLGEQFF
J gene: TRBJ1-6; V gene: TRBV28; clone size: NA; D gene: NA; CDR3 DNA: TGTGCCAGCAGGGTCGGGTCTTCACCCCTCCACTTT; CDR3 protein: CASRVGSSPLHF